A single sample gave rise to the 20 T cell receptor beta chains below, sequenced in a study of T cells after yellow fever vaccination. MiXCR was run by TCRdb on the 5' RACE reads, yielding one entry per CDR3 protein. The sample shows 300,000 to 400,000 distinct CDR3 sequences, around 13% of them seen only once. Source: CD4+ T cells sorted from PBMCs, taken 15 days after the yellow fever booster vaccination. Receptor source: a man between 18 and 29 years old who received the YFV17D yellow fever vaccine.

This clonotype was counted between two and nine times. The chain carries TRBV11-2 and TRBJ2-5; no firm D call. The CDR3 loop spans 12 amino acids. Looked up from germline, CDR1 is SGHAT and CDR2 is FQNNGV. Trimming shortened V by 3 bases and J by 9 bases, and 11 bases separated the two germline ends. CDR3 bases: TGTGCCAGCAGCTTCATCAGTTCGGCCCAGTACTTC. Translation gives CASSFISSAQYF.

The chain has TRBV6-5 and TRBJ2-7; 9 positions match TRBD2. The CDR3 spans 15 residues. With V trimmed by 0 bases and J by 4 bases, 4 bases remained unmatched. CDR1 is MNHEY and CDR2 is SVGAGI in the germline V gene. In nucleotides, the CDR3 is TGTGCCAGCAGTTACTCGAACGCGGGGGGGTACGAGCAGTACTTC. The encoded protein is CASSYSNAGGYEQYF.

This clonotype was found a few times. V usage is TRBV5-6 and J usage is TRBJ1-2; D call uncertain. In germline, CDR1 is SGHDT, CDR2 YYEEEE. There are 13 residues in the CDR3. Trimming took off 0 bases at V and 8 bases at J, with 11 bases between the two ends. The CDR3 coding sequence is TGTGCCAGCAGCTTGGGGGGAACGACGGGCTACACCTTC. The encoded protein is CASSLGGTTGYTF.

J is TRBJ2-7 and V is TRBV29-1, with a weak D call TRBD2 (6 bases). V dropped 4 bases and J dropped 4 bases, with 11 bases sitting between them. Germline V CDR1 and CDR2: SQVTM, ANQGSEA. CDR3 length: 12 residues. Written as DNA, the CDR3 is TGCAGCGTTGCAGGAGGGCGGTACGAGCAGTACTTC. Translating gives CSVAGGRYEQYF.

V gene TRBV5-1 combines with J gene TRBJ2-2; TRBD2 agrees at 14 bases. The CDR3 loop spans 19 amino acids. V lost 0 bases, J lost 3 bases, and 7 bases stayed unmatched. The germline V gene has CDR1 SGHRS and CDR2 YFSETQ. DNA of the CDR3: TGCGCCAGCAGCTTGGTCGGGACTAGCGGGGGCCGGGACACCGGGGAGCTGTTTTTT. This gives the protein CASSLVGTSGGRDTGELFF.

This chain joins TRBV6-5 and TRBJ2-5; 9 nucleotides agree with TRBD2. V was pared by 8 bases and J by 2 bases, with 3 bases of the junction left unmatched. This CDR3 has 13 amino acids. Germline CDR1 and CDR2: MNHEY and SVGAGI. The CDR3 nucleotides are TGTGCCAGCGCGGGGGGGGATCAAGAGACCCAGTACTTC. It specifies CASAGGDQETQYF.

The chain uses TRBV20-1 and TRBJ2-6; TRBD1 is a possible D gene (6 bases). Trimming shortened V by 2 bases and J by 2 bases, and 13 bases separated the two germline ends. The CDR3 has 16 residues. The germline gives CDR1 DFQATT, CDR2 SNEGSKA (reference sequence). The CDR3 region has the DNA TGCAGTGCTAGATCGACAGGATTCACTGGGGCCAACGTCCTGACTTTC. Translating gives CSARSTGFTGANVLTF.

This clonotype was seen more than once but under ten times. The chain couples TRBV4-3 to TRBJ2-1, with 10 nucleotides matching TRBD1. Germline trimming cut 1 base from V and 6 bases from J; bases unmatched to any gene: 3. This CDR3 is 15 amino acids long. Germline loops: CDR1 LGHNA, CDR2 YSLEER. CDR3: CASSQVRTGGNEQFF. The CDR3 DNA reads as TGCGCCAGCAGCCAAGTCCGGACAGGGGGCAATGAGCAGTTCTTC.

The V call is TRBV10-3, the J call TRBJ2-1, with 13 bases that match TRBD2. The CDR3 is made up of 18 amino acids. The J segment lost 7 bases and the V segment lost 2 bases, leaving 11 bases of the junction unmatched. Germline CDR1 and CDR2: ENHRY and SYGVKD. This chain's CDR3 is CAISEPRTSGGRYNEQFF. The CDR3 bases are TGTGCCATCAGTGAGCCGAGGACTAGCGGGGGCCGCTATAATGAGCAGTTCTTC.

A few counts support this clonotype. The genes are TRBV4-2 and TRBJ1-2, with 7 bases identical to TRBD1. Unmatched junction bases numbered 13, after V lost 3 bases and J lost 0 bases. The CDR3 spans 18 residues. Germline V gene data show CDR1 as LGHNA and CDR2 as YNFKEQ. CDR3 coding DNA: TGTGCCAGCAGCCAGAATCAGCTAGGGGGCCTAGCTAACTATGGCTACACCTTC. It yields the protein CASSQNQLGGLANYGYTF.

The chain carries TRBV6-5 and TRBJ2-6; D is unresolved. This CDR3 region has 14 residues. With 5 bases removed from V and 1 base from J, the gap between germline ends came to 6 bases. Germline CDR1 is MNHEY and CDR2 is SVGAGI. The CDR3 loop is CASSRRSGANVLTF. The CDR3 nucleotides read TGTGCCAGCAGTAGACGTTCTGGGGCCAACGTCCTGACTTTC.

This clonotype was counted ten times or more. The rearrangement uses TRBV12-3 or TRBV12-4 and TRBJ2-2; no firm D call. The CDR3 is made up of 16 amino acids. V was cut by 7 bases and J by 2 bases, with 17 bases left in between. DNA for the CDR3: TGTGCCAGCACACACCTTCGGAACATCAACACCGGGGAGCTGTTTTTT. It translates to CASTHLRNINTGELFF.

This clonotype was recorded a few times. The rearrangement uses TRBV20-1 and TRBJ2-5; D not resolved. The germline V and J ends were trimmed by 0 bases and 1 base, with 12 bases remaining between them. CDR3 length: 15 residues. CDR1 is DFQATT, CDR2 SNEGSKA, per germline (reference sequence). As DNA, the CDR3 is TGCAGTGCTAGAGACCCGAGACGGACCCAAGAGACCCAGTACTTC. Residues: CSARDPRRTQETQYF.

This clonotype has at least ten counts. The CDR3 DNA sequence: TGTGCCAGCAGTTACACCGGTCTACCCCTCCACTTT. Its protein product is CASSYTGLPLHF. The chain couples TRBV6-5 to TRBJ1-6, with unresolved D. V lost 2 bases, J lost 12 bases, and 8 bases lay in between. This CDR3 region has 12 residues. The germline V gene has CDR1 MNHEY and CDR2 SVGAGI.

The chain recombines TRBV6-5 with TRBJ1-2, with D tentatively TRBD1 (5 bases). The CDR3 is made up of 13 amino acids. Germline loops: CDR1 MNHEY, CDR2 SVGAGI. V was clipped by 2 bases and J by 4 bases, with 8 bases between them. The CDR3 region has the DNA TGTGCCAGCAGTTACGGGGGGGGCTATGGCTACACCTTC. It translates to CASSYGGGYGYTF.

This chain's CDR3 is CASSQVLYYQETQYF. The CDR3 DNA reads TGTGCCAGCAGCCAAGTTCTGTACTACCAAGAGACCCAGTACTTC. V gene TRBV3-1 combines with J gene TRBJ2-5; D remains unclear. Germline V CDR1 and CDR2: LGHDT, YNNKEL (reference sequence). Trimming left V 1 base short and J 0 bases short, with 9 bases between. The CDR3 is 15 amino acids.

Ten or more counts support this clonotype. The chain is built from TRBV7-2 and TRBJ1-2, with D perhaps matching TRBD1 (6 bases). The germline CDR1 and CDR2 sequences are SGHTA and FQGNSA. The CDR3 loop spans 13 amino acids. V shed 5 bases and J shed 4 bases, with 11 bases lying between them. The CDR3 loop reads CASSPDRTYGYTF. The CDR3 coding sequence is TGTGCCAGCAGCCCGGACAGAACCTATGGCTACACCTTC.

This clonotype was picked up many times. The V gene is TRBV7-2, the J gene TRBJ1-2; no clear D gene. Germline-derived CDR1 and CDR2 are SGHTA and FQGNSA. Trimming removed 2 bases at V and 5 bases at J, with 6 bases between. This CDR3 comprises 12 residues. The CDR3 region is CASSLRNYGYTF. The CDR3 coding sequence is TGTGCCAGCAGCTTAAGGAATTATGGCTACACCTTC.

This clonotype turned up a few times. This rearrangement joins TRBV6-2 or TRBV6-3 to TRBJ1-6, with D perhaps matching TRBD1 (5 bases). V lost 0 bases and J lost 7, with 10 bases in between. Germline CDR1 is MNHEY and CDR2 is SVGEGT. This CDR3 spans 15 amino acids. The CDR3 loop reads CASSYSGVSNSPLHF. CDR3 in DNA: TGTGCCAGCAGTTACTCGGGGGTCTCGAATTCACCCCTCCACTTT.

V and J are TRBV28 and TRBJ1-2; TRBD1 matches at 8 bases. V was pared by 1 base and J by 6 bases, with 10 bases of the junction left unmatched. This CDR3 has 16 amino acids. CDR1 is MDHEN, CDR2 SYDVKM, per germline. This CDR3 is CASSLFSGRTGNGYTF. The CDR3 bases are TGTGCCAGCAGTTTATTCTCGGGGAGGACAGGGAATGGCTACACCTTC.